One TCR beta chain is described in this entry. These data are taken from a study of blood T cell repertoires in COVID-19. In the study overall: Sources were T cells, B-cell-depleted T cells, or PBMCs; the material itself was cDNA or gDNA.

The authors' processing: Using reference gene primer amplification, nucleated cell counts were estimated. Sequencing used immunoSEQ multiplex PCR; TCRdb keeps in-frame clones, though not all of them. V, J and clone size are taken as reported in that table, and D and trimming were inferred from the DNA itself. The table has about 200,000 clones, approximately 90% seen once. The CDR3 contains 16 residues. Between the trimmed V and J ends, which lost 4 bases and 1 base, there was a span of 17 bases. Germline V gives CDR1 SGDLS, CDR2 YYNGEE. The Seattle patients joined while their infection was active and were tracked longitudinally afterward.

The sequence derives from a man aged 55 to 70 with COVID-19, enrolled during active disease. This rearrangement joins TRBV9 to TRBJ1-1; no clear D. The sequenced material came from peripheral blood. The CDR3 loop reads CASSPLREGRNTEAFF. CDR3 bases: TGTGCCAGCAGCCCCCTAAGGGAGGGTAGGAACACTGAAGCTTTCTTT.